The subject of this entry is one TCR beta chain. The antigen is not known. Method: immunoSEQ multiplex PCR; TCRdb's copy keeps in-frame clones and lacks some. The table has 70,000 or so clones, over 90% seen once. Time point reported: newly diagnosed, previously untreated cHL patient sample. Comparison relied on PBMCs that came from newly diagnosed, untreated classical Hodgkin lymphoma. The entry originates in a study of PD-1 blockade in classical Hodgkin lymphoma. Study observations and caveats: There remain no defined causes for the repertoire differences, which possibly reflect disease activity or prior therapy. Before treatment, TCR diversity in newly diagnosed patients was reportedly lower than in healthy donors.

The CDR3 totals 14 residues. CDR1 is MDHEN and CDR2 is SYDVKM in the germline V gene. The V gene end was trimmed by 4 bases and the J gene end by 7 bases; junction bases not matched to a gene: 8. The clonotype comes from a human donor with classical Hodgkin lymphoma. The sequenced sample was peripheral blood mononuclear cells (PBMCs). The chain carries TRBV28 and TRBJ1-2, with 8 positions matching TRBD1. CDR3 in amino acids: CASSSSDRESGYTF. CDR3 nucleotide sequence: TGTGCCAGCAGTTCCTCGGACAGGGAGAGTGGCTACACCTTC.